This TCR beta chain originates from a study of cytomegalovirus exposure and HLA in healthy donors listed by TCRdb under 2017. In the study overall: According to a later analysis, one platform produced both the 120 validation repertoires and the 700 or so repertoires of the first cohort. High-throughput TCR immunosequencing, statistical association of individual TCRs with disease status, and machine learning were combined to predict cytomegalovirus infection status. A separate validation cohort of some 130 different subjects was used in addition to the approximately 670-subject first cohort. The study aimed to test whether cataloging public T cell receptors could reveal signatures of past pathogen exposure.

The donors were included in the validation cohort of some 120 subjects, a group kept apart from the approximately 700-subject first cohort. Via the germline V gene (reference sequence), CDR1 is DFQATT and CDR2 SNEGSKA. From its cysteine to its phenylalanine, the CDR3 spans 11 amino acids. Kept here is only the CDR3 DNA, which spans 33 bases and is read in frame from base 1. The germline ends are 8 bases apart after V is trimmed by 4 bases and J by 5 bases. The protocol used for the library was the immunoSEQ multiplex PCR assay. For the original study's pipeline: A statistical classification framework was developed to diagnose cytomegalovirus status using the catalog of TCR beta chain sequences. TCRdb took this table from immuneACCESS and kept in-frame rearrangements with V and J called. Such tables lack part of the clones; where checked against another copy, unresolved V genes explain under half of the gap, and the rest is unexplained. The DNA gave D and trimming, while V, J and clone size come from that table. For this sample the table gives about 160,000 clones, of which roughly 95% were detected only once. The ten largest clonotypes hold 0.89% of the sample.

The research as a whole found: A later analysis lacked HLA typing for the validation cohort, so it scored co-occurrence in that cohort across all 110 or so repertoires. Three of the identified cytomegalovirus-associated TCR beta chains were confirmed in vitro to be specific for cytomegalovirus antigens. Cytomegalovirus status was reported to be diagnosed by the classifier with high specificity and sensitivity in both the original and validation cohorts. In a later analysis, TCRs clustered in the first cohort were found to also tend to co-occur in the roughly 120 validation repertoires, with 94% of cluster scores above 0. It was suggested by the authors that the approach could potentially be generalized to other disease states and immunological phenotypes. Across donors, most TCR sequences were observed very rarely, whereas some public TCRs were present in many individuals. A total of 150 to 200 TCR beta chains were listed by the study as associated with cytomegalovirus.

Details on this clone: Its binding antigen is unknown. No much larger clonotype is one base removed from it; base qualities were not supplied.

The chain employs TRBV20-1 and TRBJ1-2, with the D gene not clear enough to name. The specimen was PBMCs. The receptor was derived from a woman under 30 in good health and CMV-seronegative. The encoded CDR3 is CSAKRDYGYTF. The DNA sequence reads TGCAGTGCTAAGAGGGATTATGGCTACACCTTC.